The next 14 T cell receptor beta chains were all read from a single sample in a study of beta chain features in type 1 diabetes. Sequencing targeted expressed TCRB transcripts, as all isolated RNA had been reverse transcribed. Clones were read by immunoSEQ multiplex PCR, and TCRdb kept only the in-frame ones, dropping some. The data hold around 500,000 clones, with approximately 10% observed a single time. Sequencing was done on a sample of naive CD4+ T cells from blood. These receptors all come from a young woman in good health.

This clone was seen more than once but under ten times. This chain joins TRBV18 and TRBJ2-1, with D unclear. V gave up 8 bases and J gave up 4 bases, with 18 bases separating them. The CDR3 covers 15 residues. Per germline, CDR1 KGHSH and CDR2 LQKENI. CDR3 region: CASEKGGGSYNEQFF. In DNA form, the CDR3 reads TGTGCCAGCGAGAAGGGCGGCGGTAGTTACAATGAGCAGTTCTTC. The variable domain in full, completed from reference TRBV18 and TRBJ2-1, reads NAGVMQNPRHLVRRRGQEARLRCSPMKGHSHVYWYRQLPEEGLKFMVYLQKENIIDESGMPKERFSAEFPKEGPSILRIQQVVRGDSAAYFCASEKGGGSYNEQFFGPGTRLTVL.

V gene TRBV10-3 combines with J gene TRBJ1-1; 7 positions agree with TRBD1. The germline gives CDR1 ENHRY, CDR2 SYGVKD. This CDR3 has 14 amino acids. V gave up 6 bases and J gave up 0 bases; unmatched junction bases: 4. CDR3: CAISKTGMNTEAFF. The DNA of the CDR3 is TGTGCCATCAGCAAGACAGGGATGAACACTGAAGCTTTCTTT.

J is TRBJ1-1 and V is TRBV6-5; TRBD1 aligns across 9 bases. V gave up 3 bases and J gave up 11 bases; unmatched junction bases: 4. The CDR3 is 12 amino acids. CDR1 and CDR2 (germline): MNHEY, SVGAGI. The DNA of the CDR3 is TGTGCCAGCAGTTATCGGGACAGGGCGGCTTTCTTT. Amino acids: CASSYRDRAAFF.

The chain couples TRBV29-1 to TRBJ2-2; 8 nucleotides align to TRBD2. The junction had 4 bases not matched to a gene; V was cut back by 3 bases and J by 1 base. Germline loops: CDR1 SQVTM, CDR2 ANQGSEA. The CDR3 has 15 residues. The CDR3 loop is CSVESTSVNTGELFF. CDR3 sequence (DNA): TGCAGCGTTGAGTCGACTAGCGTGAACACCGGGGAGCTGTTTTTT.

This clone was detected a few times. This chain uses TRBV27 with TRBJ2-2, with a tentative D call TRBD1 (6 bases). The CDR3 loop spans 18 amino acids. With 6 bases removed from V and 1 base from J, the gap between germline ends came to 21 bases. The germline CDR1 and CDR2 sequences are MNHEY and SMNVEV (reference sequence). This chain's CDR3 is CASSSALGGGQNTGELFF. CDR3 nucleotide sequence: TGTGCCAGCAGCAGTGCCTTAGGGGGTGGTCAGAACACCGGGGAGCTGTTTTTT.

This clone was picked up a small number of times. The genes are TRBV9 and TRBJ2-3; the D gene is possibly TRBD2 (6 bases). Looked up from germline, CDR1 is SGDLS and CDR2 is YYNGEE. Trimming pared 0 bases from V and 4 bases from J, leaving 15 bases between. CDR3 length: 16 amino acids. This chain's CDR3 is CASSVVGGKGADTQYF. DNA of the CDR3: TGTGCCAGCAGCGTAGTGGGGGGAAAGGGCGCAGATACGCAGTATTTT.

This clone was counted ten times or more. CDR3 coding DNA: TGTGCCTGGAGTGTTGGAGGGGACAGTCAGCCCCAGCATTTT. This translates into CAWSVGGDSQPQHF. V usage is TRBV30 and J usage is TRBJ1-5; 7 nucleotides align to TRBD1. The trim removed 0 bases at V and 6 bases at J, leaving 5 bases unmatched. This CDR3 has 14 residues. Per germline, CDR1 GTSNPN and CDR2 SVGIG (reference sequence).

This chain connects TRBV29-1 to TRBJ1-1; a weak D match, TRBD1 (5 bases). Germline values: CDR1 SQVTM, CDR2 ANQGSEA. Trimming cost V 6 bases and J 0 bases, with 14 bases left between them. The length of the CDR3 is 14 residues. CDR3: CSVGRTNLNTEAFF. CDR3 DNA sequence: TGCAGCGTGGGACGGACGAACTTGAACACTGAAGCTTTCTTT. Full variable domain (rest looked up from reference TRBV29-1 and TRBJ1-1): SAVISQKPSRDICQRGTSLTIQCQVDSQVTMMFWYRQQPGQSLTLIATANQGSEATYESGFVIDKFPISRPNLTFSTLTVSNMSPEDSSIYLCSVGRTNLNTEAFFGQGTRLTVV.

The rearrangement joins TRBV5-6 to TRBJ2-3; D unresolved. The CDR3 covers 13 residues. Germline V gene lookup returns CDR1 SGHDT and CDR2 YYEEEE. V lost 1 base and J lost 7, with 10 bases in between. This chain's CDR3 is CASSLRARHTQYF. The CDR3 DNA reads TGTGCCAGCAGCTTGAGGGCACGCCATACGCAGTATTTT. The variable domain in full, with the rest retrieved from reference TRBV5-6 and TRBJ2-3, is DAGVTQSPTHLIKTRGQQVTLRCSPKSGHDTVSWYQQALGQGPQFIFQYYEEEERQRGNFPDRFSGHQFPNYSSELNVNALLLGDSALYLCASSLRARHTQYFGPGTRLTVL.

This clone was seen more than once but under ten times. V gene TRBV18 combines with J gene TRBJ1-1; D gene unclear. Germline V gene data show CDR1 as KGHSH and CDR2 as LQKENI. The CDR3 totals 14 residues. V was shortened by 6 bases and J by 0 bases, with 11 bases between the two germline ends. CDR3 in DNA: TGTGCCAGCTCCTATGGACTCATGAACACTGAAGCTTTCTTT. Residues: CASSYGLMNTEAFF.

This clone was seen only a few times. This rearrangement joins TRBV9 to TRBJ2-2, with TRBD1 matching 7 bases. The junction had 7 bases not matched to a gene; V was cut back by 0 bases and J by 5 bases. The CDR3 covers 16 residues. CDR1 is SGDLS, CDR2 YYNGEE, per germline. The CDR3: CASSVAVTGLTGELFF. The CDR3, as DNA: TGTGCCAGCAGCGTAGCGGTGACAGGGTTAACCGGGGAGCTGTTTTTT.

V and J are TRBV5-1 and TRBJ1-1; D gene ambiguous. V was pared by 0 bases and J by 3 bases, with 3 bases between. The V gene's germline CDR1 is SGHRS and CDR2 YFSETQ. This CDR3 is built from 12 residues. The chain's CDR3 is CASSLGYTEAFF. DNA of the CDR3: TGCGCCAGCAGCTTGGGGTACACTGAAGCTTTCTTT. Combining the CDR3 with reference TRBV5-1 and TRBJ1-1 gives the whole variable domain KAGVTQTPRYLIKTRGQQVTLSCSPISGHRSVSWYQQTPGQGLQFLFEYFSETQRNKGNFPGRFSGRQFSNSRSEMNVSTLELGDSALYLCASSLGYTEAFFGQGTRLTVV.

In this sample, this clone turned up a few times. The chain uses TRBV5-1 and TRBJ2-7; 7 nucleotides line up with TRBD2. The V segment lost 1 base and the J segment 2 bases; nucleotides outside the gene matches: 3. This CDR3 is 14 amino acids long. CDR1 SGHRS and CDR2 YFSETQ come from the germline V gene. Here the CDR3 reads CASSLTSATYEQYF. Written as DNA, the CDR3 is TGCGCCAGCAGCTTGACTAGCGCTACCTACGAGCAGTACTTC.

The rearrangement joins TRBV10-3 to TRBJ2-3; D ambiguous. Germline V gene data show CDR1 as ENHRY and CDR2 as SYGVKD. V gave up 9 bases and J gave up 4 bases, with 11 bases separating them. The CDR3 runs to 12 residues. The CDR3 DNA sequence: TGTGCCATGAGCAAAGAGGCAGATACGCAGTATTTT. It specifies CAMSKEADTQYF.